Sequencing of this TCR beta chain was carried out in a study of early T cells in non-severe SARS-CoV-2 infection (dated by TCRdb to the early 2020s). Background for the entire study: TCR sequencing used bulk RNA from unsorted whole blood, so alpha and beta chains could not be paired.

Study-wide findings and limitations: VDJdb matching was skewed toward anti-spike CD8 responses and likely underestimated virus-specific expansions, missing private and CD4 specificities.

This clonotype was recorded at least ten times. What antigen it recognizes has not been identified. No clone much larger than this one lies a single base away; base qualities are absent. Libraries came from 5' RACE. The data were produced on a NextSeq 500. Unique molecular identifiers were attached to individual cDNA molecules in the TCR library protocol so that sequencing error and PCR bias could be corrected. Both TCR alpha and beta chains were sequenced, and tight co-correlation was observed between alpha and beta sequence abundances in each sample. Regarding the original processing steps: V gene, J gene and CDR3 annotation of TCR sequences was performed with Decombinator V4. Expanded TCRs were defined as changing significantly between any two time points under a Poisson model with p below 0.0001. TCR abundances were normalised to the total number of TCRs sequenced per sample and expressed as counts per million. VDJdb, accessed 1 November 2021, was searched for CMV, EBV and SARS-CoV-2 annotated TCRs, excluding TCRs annotated for multiple antigens. TCRdb reran the public reads through fastp at Q25 and MiXCR, keeping productive beta chains. One record per CDR3 amino acid sequence lists the most common genes and DNA. V and J calls and clone size were set by TCRdb, not the authors. The sample table lists approximately 50,000 distinct CDR3 sequences, approximately 7.6% of them with a count of one. The ten largest clonotypes hold roughly 4.2% of the sample.

A case-control design nested within a healthcare worker cohort in London, UK, was used, with weekly nasopharyngeal swab PCR tests and blood sampling performed. Healthcare workers were recruited during the week of the UK lockdown, between 23 and 31 March 2020, and followed weekly for up to roughly 15 weeks. This clonotype was obtained from an adult who was a healthcare worker with PCR-confirmed SARS-CoV-2 infection or an uninfected control (not recorded which). The sample was whole blood.

The bases read TGTGCCAGCAGTGACCACCTAAGACAGGAGACTGGGGCCAACGTCCTGACTTTC. This sequence encodes CASSDHLRQETGANVLTF. Here the chain combines TRBV25-1 and TRBJ2-6; TRBD1 is possibly the D segment (6 matching bases). From the cysteine up to the phenylalanine, the CDR3 has a length of 18 residues. Only CDR3 DNA remains: 54 bases, in frame from the first base. The V and J ends are trimmed by 3 bases and 2 bases, leaving 17 bases between them. Looking up the germline V gene yields CDR1 MGHDK and CDR2 SYGVNS. The full variable domain, completed from the reference TRBV25-1 and TRBJ2-6 proteins outside the CDR3, reads EADIYQTPRYLVIGTGKKITLECSQTMGHDKMYWYQQDPGMELHLIHYSYGVNSTEKGDLSSESTVSRIRTEHFPLTLESARPSHTSQYLCASSDHLRQETGANVLTFGAGSRLTVL.